This T cell receptor beta chain comes out of a study of tumor and adjacent non-tumor tissue in lung cancer. Overall study: Stage I to III disease affected roughly 10 men and about five women aged roughly 31 to 85.

TCRbeta libraries were built with three rounds of nested PCR, modified from ARM-PCR. TCRdb used MiXCR to reprocess the multiplex PCR reads, holding one entry per CDR3 protein. This table has approximately 79,000 distinct CDR3 sequences, 61% appearing once. Worth noting for this clonotype: The antigen remains undetermined.

CDR3 length: 16 amino acids. The ends lost 0 bases at V and 9 bases at J; junction bases unmatched: 10. The template was RNA from unsorted bulk tissue. Study observations and caveats: Normal lung showed higher cumulative top 100 clone frequency than tumor.

This receptor was identified in a man in his 70s with non-small cell lung cancer. Specimen: lung tumor tissue. The rearrangement uses TRBV12-3 or TRBV12-4 and TRBJ2-2; TRBD1 agrees at 7 bases. The CDR3, as DNA: TGTGCCAGCAGTTTAGCTTCGGGACAGAGGACCAGGGAGCTGTTTTTT. Protein sequence: CASSLASGQRTRELFF.